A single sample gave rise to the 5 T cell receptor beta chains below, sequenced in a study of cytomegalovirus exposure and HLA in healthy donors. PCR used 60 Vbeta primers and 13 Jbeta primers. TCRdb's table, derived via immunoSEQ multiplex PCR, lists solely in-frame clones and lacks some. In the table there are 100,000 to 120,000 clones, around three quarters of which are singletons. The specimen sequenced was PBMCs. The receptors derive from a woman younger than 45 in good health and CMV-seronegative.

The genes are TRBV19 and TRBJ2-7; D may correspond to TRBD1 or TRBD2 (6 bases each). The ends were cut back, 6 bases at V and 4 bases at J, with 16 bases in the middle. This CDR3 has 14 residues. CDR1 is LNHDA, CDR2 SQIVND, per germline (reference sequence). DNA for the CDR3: TGTGCCAGTAGCATACAGGGAGGCTCGTACGAGCAGTACTTC. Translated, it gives CASSIQGGSYEQYF.

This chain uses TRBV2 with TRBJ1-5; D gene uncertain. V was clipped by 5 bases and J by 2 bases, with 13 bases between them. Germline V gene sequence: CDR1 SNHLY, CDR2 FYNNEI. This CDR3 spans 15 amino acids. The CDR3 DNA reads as TGTGCCAGCAGTTTAGGAACAGCAGGCAATCAGCCCCAGCATTTT. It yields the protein CASSLGTAGNQPQHF.

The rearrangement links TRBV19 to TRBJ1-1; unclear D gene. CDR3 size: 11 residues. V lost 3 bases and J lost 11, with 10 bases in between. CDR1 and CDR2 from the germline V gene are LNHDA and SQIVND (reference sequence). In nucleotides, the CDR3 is TGTGCCAGTAGTATTTGGGAGAGGGCTTTCTTT. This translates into CASSIWERAFF. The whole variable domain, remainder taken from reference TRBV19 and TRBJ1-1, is DGGITQSPKYLFRKEGQNVTLSCEQNLNHDAMYWYRQDPGQGLRLIYYSQIVNDFQKGDIAEGYSVSREKKESFPLTVTSAQKNPTAFYLCASSIWERAFFGQGTRLTVV.

The DNA of the CDR3 is TGCGCCAGCAGAATGACAGGGAACAATCAGCCCCAGCATTTT. Translated: CASRMTGNNQPQHF. The chain joins TRBV10-2 to TRBJ1-5, with 7 bases identical to TRBD1. V gave up 6 bases and J gave up 3 bases; unmatched junction bases: 5. The germline V gene encodes CDR1 WSHSY and CDR2 SAAADI. The CDR3 loop spans 14 amino acids.

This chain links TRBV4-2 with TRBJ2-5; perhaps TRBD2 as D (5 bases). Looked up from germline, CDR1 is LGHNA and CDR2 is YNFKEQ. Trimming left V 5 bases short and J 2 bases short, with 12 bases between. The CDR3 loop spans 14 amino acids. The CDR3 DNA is TGTGCCAGCAGCTATAGCGAGGGACAAGAGACCCAGTACTTC. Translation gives CASSYSEGQETQYF.